This T cell receptor (beta chain) originates from a study of shared clonotypes between healthy human individuals. Germline CDR1 reads SGHKS; CDR2 reads YYEKEE (reference sequence). The germline V and J ends were trimmed by 0 bases and 4 bases, with 10 bases remaining between them. The CDR3 extends over 15 amino acids. The data were produced by immunoSEQ multiplex PCR, yet TCRdb's version contains in-frame clones alone and is incomplete. The sample lists 2 million to 2.5 million clones; roughly 93% were seen once. Into CD45RA+ naive and CD45RA-negative memory subsets, the CD4+ cells were split. A word on this clone: Its antigen is not identified.

Study findings and constraints: Larger estimated richness was generally seen in naive subsets than in memory subsets.

V is TRBV5-5 and J is TRBJ1-4; D is unresolved. The receptor's source is a man aged 18-30 years in good health. Some clones in this sample may be carry-over from other donors' samples. Sequenced input: naive CD4+ T cells from PBMCs. Subset reported: CD45RA+ positively selected. CDR3 in amino acids: CASSLEGRLNEKLFF. DNA for the CDR3: TGTGCCAGCAGCTTGGAGGGCAGACTTAATGAAAAACTGTTTTTT. Full variable domain (missing parts from reference TRBV5-5 and TRBJ1-4): DAGVTQSPTHLIKTRGQQVTLRCSPISGHKSVSWYQQVLGQGPQFIFQYYEKEERGRGNFPDRFSARQFPNYSSELNVNALLLGDSALYLCASSLEGRLNEKLFFGSGTQLSVL.